The 26 T cell receptor beta chains given below trace back to one sample, sequenced in a study of OX40 agonist ivuxolimab in advanced cancers. Repertoires were generated with immunoSEQ multiplex PCR, while TCRdb's copy carries only in-frame clones and drops some. The sample lists roughly 67,000 clones; over 75% were seen once. The input for sequencing was CD4+ or CD8+ T cells sorted from blood, taken in a trial of the OX40 agonist ivuxolimab. The receptor set was obtained from an adult with an advanced solid tumor such as melanoma, head and neck, liver or kidney cancer.

There are a few counts of this clone. The chain recombines TRBV28 with TRBJ2-7; unclear D gene. Germline V gene data show CDR1 as MDHEN and CDR2 as SYDVKM. The germline V and J ends were trimmed by 5 bases and 1 base, with 12 bases remaining between them. The CDR3 is 14 residues long. CDR3 loop: CASSLLSVSYEQYF. Here the CDR3 DNA reads TGTGCCAGCAGTCTTCTGTCGGTTTCCTACGAGCAGTACTTC. Using reference TRBV28 and TRBJ2-7 for the parts outside the CDR3, the full variable domain is DVKVTQSSRYLVKRTGEKVFLECVQDMDHENMFWYRQDPGLGLRLIYFSYDVKMKEKGDIPEGYSVSREKKERFSLILESASTNQTSMYLCASSLLSVSYEQYFGPGTRLTVT.

V gene TRBV5-8 combines with J gene TRBJ2-7; D is uncertain. Trimming shortened V by 1 base and J by 8 bases, and 10 bases separated the two germline ends. Germline CDR1 SGHTS, CDR2 YDEGEE. The CDR3 is 12 residues long. The CDR3 nucleotides are TGTGCCAGCAGCTTGAGTCCTCCCCAGCAGTACGTC. Its translation: CASSLSPPQQYV.

This clone was detected only once. This chain connects TRBV11-2 to TRBJ2-1; 8 bases are shared with TRBD2. CDR1 is SGHAT and CDR2 is FQNNGV in the germline V gene. The V segment lost 5 bases and the J segment 12 bases; nucleotides outside the gene matches: 12. CDR3 size: 14 residues. This CDR3 is CASSHEAGESPQFF. In nucleotides, the CDR3 is TGTGCCAGCAGCCACGAAGCGGGAGAATCCCCGCAGTTCTTC. The full variable domain, in which reference TRBV11-2 and TRBJ2-1 provide the parts outside the CDR3, is EAGVAQSPRYKIIEKRQSVAFWCNPISGHATLYWYQQILGQGPKLLIQFQNNGVVDDSQLPKDRFSAERLKGVDSTLKIQPAKLEDSAVYLCASSHEAGESPQFFGPGTRLTVL.

In its sample, this clone was seen once. CDR3 amino acids: CSMETGLSSYNEQFF. The CDR3 DNA follows: TGCAGCATGGAAACGGGTTTAAGCTCCTACAATGAGCAGTTCTTC. The V gene is TRBV29-1, the J gene TRBJ2-1; D gene ambiguous. The CDR3 has 15 amino acids. The germline V and J ends were trimmed by 8 bases and 0 bases, with 17 bases remaining between them. Germline lookup yields CDR1 SQVTM and CDR2 ANQGSEA.

The V call is TRBV28, the J call TRBJ2-3; 8 positions match TRBD2. The J segment lost 2 bases and the V segment lost 5 bases, leaving 9 bases of the junction unmatched. The CDR3 is 16 amino acids. CDR1 is MDHEN and CDR2 is SYDVKM in the germline V gene. The CDR3 DNA is TGTGCCAGCAGTCTACTTGAGCGGGAGCTCACAGATACGCAGTATTTT. This encodes CASSLLERELTDTQYF.

The V call is TRBV14, the J call TRBJ1-4; no definite D call. This CDR3 has 12 amino acids. Germline lookup yields CDR1 SGHDN and CDR2 FVKESK. Trimming stripped 4 bases from V and 8 bases from J, with 8 bases between. DNA for the CDR3: TGTGCCAGCAGCCTCCGAGGGGAAAAACTGTTTTTT. Amino acid sequence: CASSLRGEKLFF.

The genes are TRBV5-8 and TRBJ1-2, with 9 bases identical to TRBD1. Germline assignment: CDR1 SGHTS and CDR2 YDEGEE. V was pared by 3 bases and J by 1 base, with 10 bases of the junction left unmatched. The CDR3 length is 17 residues. CDR3 nucleotide sequence: TGTGCCAGCAGCTCGAGGGACGGACAGGGGATTAACTATGGCTACACCTTC. This translates into CASSSRDGQGINYGYTF.

The chain combines TRBV19 with TRBJ2-6; weak D call: TRBD1 (6 bases). Looked up from germline, CDR1 is LNHDA and CDR2 is SQIVND (reference sequence). V dropped 7 bases and J dropped 0 bases, with 16 bases sitting between them. The CDR3 sequence is 17 residues long. The CDR3 protein is CASIPTTGPSGANVLTF. The CDR3 coding sequence is TGTGCCAGTATTCCTACGACAGGCCCCTCTGGGGCCAACGTCCTGACTTTC.

The chain employs TRBV19 and TRBJ1-2, with D uncertain. V was clipped by 6 bases and J by 4 bases, with 18 bases between them. This CDR3 region has 15 residues. In germline, CDR1 is LNHDA, CDR2 SQIVND (reference sequence). The CDR3 spells CASSTGSEGGYGYTF. The CDR3 nucleotides are TGTGCCAGTAGCACTGGATCTGAGGGTGGCTATGGCTACACCTTC.

The chain links TRBV14 to TRBJ1-2; 9 bases fit TRBD1. The CDR3 sequence is 15 residues long. The trim removed 0 bases at V and 10 bases at J, leaving 9 bases unmatched. The germline CDR1 and CDR2 sequences are SGHDN and FVKESK. In DNA form, the CDR3 reads TGTGCCAGCAGCCAAGATAGGGACAGGGCGTTTGACTACACCTTC. Its protein product is CASSQDRDRAFDYTF.

For the CDR3, the DNA is TGCGCCAGCAGCCCCTCAGGGGCAGGGCGAGAGACCCAGTACTTC. Its protein is CASSPSGAGRETQYF. This chain joins TRBV5-1 and TRBJ2-5, with D possibly being TRBD1 (6 bases). Germline CDR1 SGHRS, CDR2 YFSETQ. Deletions cut 4 bases from V and 4 bases from J, with 17 bases between. The CDR3 spans 15 residues.

CDR3 in amino acids: CASSRGEGTDTQYF. DNA for the CDR3: TGCGCCAGCAGCCGGGGCGAGGGCACAGATACGCAGTATTTT. The chain employs TRBV4-1 and TRBJ2-3; D possibly corresponds to TRBD1 (5 bases). Germline CDR1 is MGHRA and CDR2 is YSYEKL. CDR3 length: 14 residues. With 4 bases removed from V and 1 base from J, the gap between germline ends came to 9 bases.

V and J are TRBV27 and TRBJ2-7; 8 bases map to TRBD1. Germline trimming cut 5 bases from V and 5 bases from J; bases unmatched to any gene: 14. Germline V gene lookup returns CDR1 MNHEY and CDR2 SMNVEV (reference sequence). The CDR3 covers 16 residues. The CDR3 nucleotides are TGTGCCAGCAGTCTATTCGGGACAGGCCGTACCCACGAGCAGTACTTC. Its translation: CASSLFGTGRTHEQYF.

The J gene is TRBJ2-2, the V gene TRBV2; TRBD1 or TRBD2 may be the D gene (6 bases each). The CDR3 extends over 14 amino acids. Per the germline V gene, CDR1 is SNHLY and CDR2 is FYNNEI. V lost 6 bases and J lost 3, with 11 bases in between. The CDR3 DNA follows: TGTGCCAGCAGGTTGGGGGGCGACACCGGGGAGCTGTTTTTT. This sequence encodes CASRLGGDTGELFF.

This chain uses TRBV6-6 with TRBJ2-4, with D possibly TRBD1 on 5 matching bases. The CDR3 consists of 15 residues. Germline V gives CDR1 MNHNY, CDR2 SVGAGI (reference sequence). The V gene lost 2 bases and the J gene lost 0 bases, with 8 bases spanning the gap. CDR3 sequence: CASSYGHLAKNIQYF. CDR3 bases: TGTGCCAGCAGTTACGGACACCTAGCCAAAAACATTCAGTACTTC.

The chain uses TRBV7-3 and TRBJ2-7; 7 bases map to TRBD2. This CDR3 has 14 residues. The ends lost 5 bases at V and 2 bases at J; junction bases unmatched: 6. The germline V gene has CDR1 SGHTA and CDR2 FQGTGA. CDR3: CASSGDAGAYEQYF. The CDR3 DNA reads as TGTGCCAGCAGCGGAGACGCGGGGGCCTACGAGCAGTACTTC.

The chain recombines TRBV1 with TRBJ2-3; TRBD2 is the table's D call, not checked against the DNA. TRBV1 is a recognized pseudogene. The CDR3 covers 19 residues. CDR3 DNA sequence: TGCACCAGCAGCCAGGCCCCCCCGTGCAGTAGCGGATTCACAGATACGCAGTATTTT. The encoded protein is CTSSQAPPCSSGFTDTQYF.

The chain carries TRBV5-1 and TRBJ2-3; 13 bases line up with TRBD2. The CDR3 covers 17 residues. V shed 2 bases and J 3 bases; nucleotides not matched to a gene: 6. The germline gives CDR1 SGHRS, CDR2 YFSETQ. The CDR3 bases are TGCGCCAGCAGCTTAGGACTAGCGGGAGATCGGACAGATACGCAGTATTTT. It is translated as CASSLGLAGDRTDTQYF.

The rearrangement uses TRBV28 and TRBJ2-3; TRBD1 matches at 7 bases. With 5 bases clipped from V and 2 bases from J, the junction kept 10 bases outside the gene matches. The germline CDR1 and CDR2 sequences are MDHEN and SYDVKM. CDR3 length: 16 amino acids. The CDR3 is CASSLTSGQITDTQYF. The CDR3 DNA reads TGTGCCAGCAGTCTAACGTCGGGACAGATCACAGATACGCAGTATTTT.

The chain joins TRBV10-3 to TRBJ2-3; possible D gene TRBD2, 5 bases. The CDR3 contains 15 residues. Germline lookup yields CDR1 ENHRY and CDR2 SYGVKD. Trimming cost V 0 bases and J 3 bases, with 10 bases left between them. In DNA, the CDR3 is TGTGCCATCAGTGAGTCGACTAAAAGAACAGATACGCAGTATTTT. Translation: CAISESTKRTDTQYF.

This clone was recorded a few times. This chain links TRBV21-1 with TRBJ1-2. TRBV21-1 constitutes a pseudogene. The CDR3 covers 14 residues. The CDR3: CASSNLPGSYGYTF. CDR3 in DNA: TGTGCCAGCAGCAATCTACCTGGGAGCTATGGCTACACCTTC.

V and J are TRBV14 and TRBJ2-7; 8 bases fit TRBD1. Germline CDR1 and CDR2: SGHDN and FVKESK. V gave up 4 bases and J gave up 3 bases; unmatched junction bases: 11. The CDR3 contains 16 residues. This CDR3 is CASSPTGVGRFYEQYF. Here the CDR3 DNA reads TGTGCCAGCAGCCCGACAGGGGTCGGTCGTTTCTACGAGCAGTACTTC.

V gene TRBV29-1 combines with J gene TRBJ1-1, with 10 positions matching TRBD1. The junction had 15 bases not matched to a gene; V was cut back by 7 bases and J by 7 bases. This CDR3 has 15 residues. Germline V gene data show CDR1 as SQVTM and CDR2 as ANQGSEA. CDR3 region: CSANHRPGQGNEAFF. The CDR3 nucleotides are TGCAGCGCAAATCATAGACCGGGACAGGGGAATGAAGCTTTCTTT.

This clone was seen only once. The J gene is TRBJ2-5, the V gene TRBV27; 10 nucleotides align to TRBD2. Per germline, CDR1 MNHEY and CDR2 SMNVEV (reference sequence). The J segment lost 5 bases and the V segment lost 4 bases, leaving 7 bases of the junction unmatched. The CDR3 covers 15 residues. CDR3 residues: CASSSPGLARETQYF. CDR3 coding DNA: TGTGCCAGCAGTTCGCCGGGACTAGCGCGGGAGACCCAGTACTTC.

The rearrangement uses TRBV7-9 and TRBJ2-3; TRBD1 agrees at 9 bases. Germline CDR1 SEHNR, CDR2 FQNEAQ (reference sequence). This CDR3 region has 15 residues. V shed 5 bases and J 0 bases; nucleotides not matched to a gene: 3. The CDR3 is CASSGTGSSTDTQYF. CDR3 bases: TGTGCCAGCAGCGGGACAGGGTCGAGCACAGATACGCAGTATTTT. Full variable domain (rest looked up from reference TRBV7-9 and TRBJ2-3): DTGVSQNPRHKITKRGQNVTFRCDPISEHNRLYWYRQTLGQGPEFLTYFQNEAQLEKSRLLSDRFSAERPKGSFSTLEIQRTEQGDSAMYLCASSGTGSSTDTQYFGPGTRLTVL.

The CDR3 reads CATSPGTGYNQPQHF. CDR3 DNA sequence: TGTGCCACCAGCCCGGGGACAGGGTATAATCAGCCCCAGCATTTT. J is TRBJ1-5 and V is TRBV15; 9 positions match TRBD1. Germline CDR1 and CDR2: LNHNV and YYDKDF (reference sequence). The CDR3 has 15 amino acids. The ends lost 5 bases at V and 4 bases at J; junction bases unmatched: 6.